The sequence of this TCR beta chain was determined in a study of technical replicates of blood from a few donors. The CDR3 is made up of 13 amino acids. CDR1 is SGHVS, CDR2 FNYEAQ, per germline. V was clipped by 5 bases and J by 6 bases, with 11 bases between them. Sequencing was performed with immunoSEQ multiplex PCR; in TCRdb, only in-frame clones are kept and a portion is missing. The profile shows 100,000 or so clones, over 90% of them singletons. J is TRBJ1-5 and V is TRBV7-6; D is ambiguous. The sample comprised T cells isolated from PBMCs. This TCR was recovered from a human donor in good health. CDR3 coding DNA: TGTGCCAGCAGCGTAACCGGTGGTCAGCCCCAGCATTTT. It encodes CASSVTGGQPQHF.